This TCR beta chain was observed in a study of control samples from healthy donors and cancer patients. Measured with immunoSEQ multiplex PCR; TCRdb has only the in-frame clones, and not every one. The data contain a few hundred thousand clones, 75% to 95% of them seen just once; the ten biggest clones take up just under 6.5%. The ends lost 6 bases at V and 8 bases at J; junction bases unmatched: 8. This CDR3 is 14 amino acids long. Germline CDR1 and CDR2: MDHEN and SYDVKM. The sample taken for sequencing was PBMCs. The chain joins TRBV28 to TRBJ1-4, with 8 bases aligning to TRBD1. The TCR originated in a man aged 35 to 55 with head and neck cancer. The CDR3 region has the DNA TGTGCCAGCAGGACCGGACAGGGTTGGGAAAAACTGTTTTTT. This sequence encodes CASRTGQGWEKLFF.